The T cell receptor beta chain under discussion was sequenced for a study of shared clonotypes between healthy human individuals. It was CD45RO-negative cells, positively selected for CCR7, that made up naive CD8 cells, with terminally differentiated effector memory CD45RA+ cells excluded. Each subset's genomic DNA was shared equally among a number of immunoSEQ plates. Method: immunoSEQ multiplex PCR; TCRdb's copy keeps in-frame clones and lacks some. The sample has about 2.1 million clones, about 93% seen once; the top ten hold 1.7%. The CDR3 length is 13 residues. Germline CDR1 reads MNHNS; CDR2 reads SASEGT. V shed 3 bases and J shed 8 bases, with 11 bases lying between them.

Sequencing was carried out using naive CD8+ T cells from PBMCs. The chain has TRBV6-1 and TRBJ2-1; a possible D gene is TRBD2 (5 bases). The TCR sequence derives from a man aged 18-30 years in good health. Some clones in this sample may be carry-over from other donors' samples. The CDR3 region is CASSDRELHEQFF. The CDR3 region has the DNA TGTGCCAGCAGTGATCGGGAACTACATGAGCAGTTCTTC.